Only a few counts were recorded for the clone carrying this T cell receptor (beta chain). The data derive from a study of beta chain features in type 1 diabetes. The CDR3 covers 14 residues. V lost 6 bases and J lost 0, with 8 bases in between. Germline V lookup: CDR1 MGHDK, CDR2 SYGVNS. The sequenced template was cDNA made from the entire isolated RNA. The data were produced by immunoSEQ multiplex PCR, yet TCRdb's version contains in-frame clones alone and is incomplete. The repertoire consists of roughly 610,000 clones, with less than 20% occurring once and the leading ten covering approximately 0.099%.

The chain couples TRBV25-1 to TRBJ1-4, with D unclear. What was sequenced was naive CD4+ T cells from blood. The clonotype was recovered from a man aged 18 to 30 in good health. CDR3 nucleotide sequence: TGTGCCAGCAGCAAAACCACAACTAATGAAAAACTGTTTTTT. It codes for CASSKTTTNEKLFF. The full variable domain, completed using reference TRBV25-1 and TRBJ1-4, is EADIYQTPRYLVIGTGKKITLECSQTMGHDKMYWYQQDPGMELHLIHYSYGVNSTEKGDLSSESTVSRIRTEHFPLTLESARPSHTSQYLCASSKTTTNEKLFFGSGTQLSVL.